These 18 T cell receptor beta chains came from one sample sequenced in a study of memory CD8 T cells in hepatitis C reinfection. The data were produced by immunoSEQ multiplex PCR, yet TCRdb's version contains in-frame clones alone and is incomplete. The table includes 45,000 to 50,000 clones, 85% to 90% detected once. Time point described: late/post reinfection, 12 to 24 weeks after detection. Sorted cells were sequenced directly ex vivo without any in vitro expansion. Material: naive CD8+ T cells sorted from blood. These receptors came from a man aged 18 to 29 with hepatitis C virus infection.

This chain connects TRBV6-1 to TRBJ1-5; D is perhaps TRBD1 (6 bases). Germline values: CDR1 MNHNS, CDR2 SASEGT. The CDR3 loop spans 14 amino acids. V was cut by 5 bases and J by 6 bases, with 14 bases left in between. CDR3 sequence reads: CASSPTGSGQPQHF. In nucleotides, the CDR3 is TGTGCCAGCAGTCCAACAGGGTCCGGTCAGCCCCAGCATTTT.

The chain is built from TRBV7-9 and TRBJ1-4; 9 bases are a match to TRBD1. The germline V gene has CDR1 SEHNR and CDR2 FQNEAQ (reference sequence). This CDR3 region has 15 residues. J lost 8 bases, V lost 4 bases, and 8 bases had no gene match. CDR3 amino acids: CASSSPGQGTEKLFF. The DNA for the CDR3 is TGTGCCAGCAGCTCCCCGGGACAGGGTACCGAAAAACTGTTTTTT.

The CDR3 nucleotides read TGTGCCAGCAGCTTAAGACCACAGGGGGCGGAATTATTTGGCACCGGGGAGCTGTTTTTT. It codes for CASSLRPQGAELFGTGELFF. V usage is TRBV5-8 and J usage is TRBJ2-2; 9 bases line up with TRBD1. The CDR3 is made up of 20 amino acids. After removal of 2 bases from V and 4 bases from J, the junction contained 18 bases not matched to a gene. Germline values: CDR1 SGHTS, CDR2 YDEGEE.

V is TRBV7-9 and J is TRBJ1-2; 7 bases fit TRBD1. In germline, CDR1 is SEHNR, CDR2 FQNEAQ (reference sequence). Germline trimming cut 1 base from V and 4 bases from J; bases unmatched to any gene: 6. The CDR3 has 15 residues. The CDR3 here is CASSLEAGTAYGYTF. The CDR3, as DNA: TGTGCCAGCAGCTTAGAGGCCGGGACAGCCTATGGCTACACCTTC.

The gene calls are TRBV7-9 and TRBJ2-5; D ambiguous. The V and J ends lost 4 bases and 5 bases respectively, with 17 bases between them. Germline CDR1 SEHNR, CDR2 FQNEAQ (reference sequence). The CDR3 sequence is 15 residues long. CDR3 loop: CASSSPPYSRETQYF. The CDR3 region has the DNA TGTGCCAGCAGCTCCCCCCCCTATAGCCGCGAGACCCAGTACTTC.

The chain employs TRBV11-2 and TRBJ2-5; TRBD1 might be the D (6 bases). The germline V and J ends were trimmed by 1 base and 3 bases, with 21 bases remaining between them. Germline V lookup: CDR1 SGHAT, CDR2 FQNNGV. The CDR3 contains 18 residues. CDR3 sequence: CASSLGAPGRGEEETQYF. The CDR3 nucleotides read TGTGCCAGCAGCTTAGGGGCCCCAGGCAGGGGAGAAGAAGAGACCCAGTACTTC.

The chain recombines TRBV12-5 with TRBJ1-1, with a tentative D call TRBD1 (5 bases). The CDR3 has 14 amino acids. V lost 8 bases to trimming and J lost 1 base, with 14 bases between them. CDR1 and CDR2 (germline): LGHNT, FRNRAP. The CDR3 reads CASKEGLANTEAFF. The CDR3 bases are TGTGCTAGTAAGGAGGGGCTGGCGAACACTGAAGCTTTCTTT.

This chain connects TRBV7-6 to TRBJ2-3; a weak D match, TRBD1 (5 bases). The CDR3 runs to 16 residues. CDR1 and CDR2 (germline): SGHVS, FNYEAQ. Trimming took 2 bases from V and 4 from J, leaving 16 bases between them. The CDR3 loop is CASSLNLAGLADTQYF. In DNA form, the CDR3 reads TGTGCCAGCAGCTTAAATCTGGCAGGGCTCGCAGATACGCAGTATTTT. Full variable domain (remainder filled in from reference TRBV7-6 and TRBJ2-3): GAGVSQSPRYKVTKRGQDVALRCDPISGHVSLYWYRQALGQGPEFLTYFNYEAQQDKSGLPNDRFSAERPEGSISTLTIQRTEQRDSAMYRCASSLNLAGLADTQYFGPGTRLTVL.

The chain joins TRBV19 to TRBJ2-1, with TRBD2 as a possible D gene (5 bases). The V gene's germline CDR1 is LNHDA and CDR2 SQIVND (reference sequence). V lost 1 base and J lost 3, with 7 bases in between. The CDR3 runs 14 residues. The CDR3 region has the DNA TGTGCCAGTAGTATAGGTGGGAGCTACAATGAGCAGTTCTTC. This translates into CASSIGGSYNEQFF.

The chain is built from TRBV12-5 and TRBJ2-5; TRBD2 matches at 11 bases. Germline V lookup: CDR1 LGHNT, CDR2 FRNRAP. This CDR3 region has 18 residues. The V segment lost 7 bases and the J segment 1 base; nucleotides outside the gene matches: 14. The CDR3 here is CASAYTLEGLAAQETQYF. The CDR3 DNA reads as TGTGCTAGTGCCTATACCCTGGAGGGACTAGCGGCCCAAGAGACCCAGTACTTC.

The chain is built from TRBV19 and TRBJ1-5, with D perhaps TRBD1 (6 bases). Germline V gene sequence: CDR1 LNHDA, CDR2 SQIVND (reference sequence). The length of the CDR3 is 14 residues. Trimming pared 3 bases from V and 6 bases from J, leaving 12 bases between. CDR3 amino acids: CASSIGRGTQPQHF. CDR3 coding DNA: TGTGCCAGTAGTATTGGCAGGGGCACTCAGCCCCAGCATTTT.

In its sample, this clone was seen once. V gene TRBV4-3 combines with J gene TRBJ2-1; TRBD1 matches at 7 bases. Losses at the gene ends were 0 bases for V and 5 bases for J; bases not matched to a gene: 4. The germline gives CDR1 LGHNA, CDR2 YSLEER. This CDR3 has 15 amino acids. The chain's CDR3 is CASSQDGGQNNEQFF. CDR3 coding DNA: TGCGCCAGCAGCCAAGATGGGGGACAGAACAATGAGCAGTTCTTC.

The chain uses TRBV11-2 and TRBJ2-1; the match to TRBD2 covers 13 bases. The V gene's germline CDR1 is SGHAT and CDR2 FQNNGV. CDR3 size: 17 residues. V was clipped by 2 bases and J by 4 bases; unmatched bases: 5. The CDR3 region has the DNA TGTGCCAGCAGCTTAAACGGACTAGCGGGAGATTACAATGAGCAGTTCTTC. Its translation is CASSLNGLAGDYNEQFF.

Here the CDR3 reads CASSLGWGTGGDQYF. CDR3 nucleotides: TGTGCCAGCAGCTTAGGATGGGGGACTGGCGGGGACCAGTATTTT. This rearrangement joins TRBV7-8 to TRBJ2-3, with TRBD2 as a possible D gene (6 bases). V dropped 1 base and J dropped 12 bases, with 20 bases sitting between them. The CDR3 has 15 residues. Germline CDR1 is SGHVS and CDR2 is FQNEAQ.

The chain couples TRBV27 to TRBJ2-7; 13 bases agree with TRBD2. V shed 5 bases and J 5 bases; nucleotides not matched to a gene: 12. The CDR3 totals 17 residues. The germline V gene has CDR1 MNHEY and CDR2 SMNVEV (reference sequence). CDR3 bases: TGTGCCAGCAGTCCCTACGGACTAGCGGGAGATCTCCACGAGCAGTACTTC. Amino acids: CASSPYGLAGDLHEQYF.

This sequence joins TRBV5-4 and TRBJ1-6, with unresolved D. The CDR3 covers 16 residues. The germline V gene has CDR1 SGHNT and CDR2 YYREEE (reference sequence). V was trimmed by 0 bases and J by 2 bases, leaving 9 bases between them. The CDR3 protein is CASSLDAGTYNSPLHF. As DNA, the CDR3 is TGTGCCAGCAGCTTGGATGCGGGGACCTATAATTCACCCCTCCACTTT.

V gene TRBV13 combines with J gene TRBJ2-1; 9 bases agree with TRBD1. V lost 6 bases to trimming and J lost 6 bases; unmatched junction nucleotides: 3. This CDR3 has 13 residues. The germline CDR1 and CDR2 sequences are PRHDT and FYEKMQ (reference sequence). The CDR3 reads CASRTDRGNEQFF. For the CDR3, the DNA is TGTGCCAGCAGAACGGACAGGGGCAATGAGCAGTTCTTC.

CDR3 loop: CASSYSRLESQNEQFF. CDR3 coding DNA: TGTGCCAGCAGTTACTCTCGGCTAGAGAGCCAGAATGAGCAGTTCTTC. This sequence joins TRBV6-6 and TRBJ2-1, with D unclear. Trimming left V 0 bases short and J 7 bases short, with 16 bases between. The CDR3 sequence is 16 residues long. Germline V CDR1 and CDR2: MNHNY, SVGAGI (reference sequence).